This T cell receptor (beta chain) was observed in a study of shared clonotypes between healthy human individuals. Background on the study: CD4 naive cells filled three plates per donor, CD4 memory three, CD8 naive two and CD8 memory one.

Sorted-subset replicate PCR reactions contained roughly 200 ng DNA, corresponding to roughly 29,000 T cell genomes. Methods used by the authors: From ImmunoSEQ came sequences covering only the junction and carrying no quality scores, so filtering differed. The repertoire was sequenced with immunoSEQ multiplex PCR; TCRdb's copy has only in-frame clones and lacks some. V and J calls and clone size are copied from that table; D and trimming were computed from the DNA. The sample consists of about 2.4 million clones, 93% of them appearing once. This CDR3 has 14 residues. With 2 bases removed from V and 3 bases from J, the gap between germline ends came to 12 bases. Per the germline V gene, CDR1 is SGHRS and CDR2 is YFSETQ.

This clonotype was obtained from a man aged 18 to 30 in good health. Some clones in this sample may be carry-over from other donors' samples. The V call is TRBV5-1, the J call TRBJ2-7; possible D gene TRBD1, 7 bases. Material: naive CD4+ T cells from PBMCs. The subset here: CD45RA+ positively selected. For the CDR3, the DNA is TGCGCCAGCAGCTTCGCCAGGGGGGACTACGAGCAGTACTTC. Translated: CASSFARGDYEQYF. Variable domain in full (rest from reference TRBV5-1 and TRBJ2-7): KAGVTQTPRYLIKTRGQQVTLSCSPISGHRSVSWYQQTPGQGLQFLFEYFSETQRNKGNFPGRFSGRQFSNSRSEMNVSTLELGDSALYLCASSFARGDYEQYFGPGTRLTVT.